This TCR beta chain stems from a study of tumor and adjacent non-tumor tissue in lung cancer. A modified ARM-PCR protocol with three rounds of nested PCR amplified TCRbeta. TCRdb recomputed calls from the multiplex PCR reads with MiXCR, one row per CDR3 protein. Among 68,000 or so distinct CDR3 sequences listed, about 60% were seen once. The CDR3 totals 15 residues. Germline CDR1 SEHNR, CDR2 FQNEAQ (reference sequence). With 5 bases clipped from V and 3 bases from J, the junction kept 6 bases outside the gene matches. Turning to this clonotype: The antigen remains unidentified.

RNA was extracted from bulk tissue without any cell sorting. Notes on the study in general: Top 100 clones took a larger repertoire share in normal lung.

The source of this sequence is a man aged 45-65 years with non-small cell lung cancer. The sample comprised lung tumor tissue. This chain uses TRBV7-9 with TRBJ1-1, with TRBD1 matching 10 bases. In nucleotides, the CDR3 is TGTGCCAGCAGCCCTGGGACAGGGGTATACACTGAAGCTTTCTTT. Encoded protein: CASSPGTGVYTEAFF.